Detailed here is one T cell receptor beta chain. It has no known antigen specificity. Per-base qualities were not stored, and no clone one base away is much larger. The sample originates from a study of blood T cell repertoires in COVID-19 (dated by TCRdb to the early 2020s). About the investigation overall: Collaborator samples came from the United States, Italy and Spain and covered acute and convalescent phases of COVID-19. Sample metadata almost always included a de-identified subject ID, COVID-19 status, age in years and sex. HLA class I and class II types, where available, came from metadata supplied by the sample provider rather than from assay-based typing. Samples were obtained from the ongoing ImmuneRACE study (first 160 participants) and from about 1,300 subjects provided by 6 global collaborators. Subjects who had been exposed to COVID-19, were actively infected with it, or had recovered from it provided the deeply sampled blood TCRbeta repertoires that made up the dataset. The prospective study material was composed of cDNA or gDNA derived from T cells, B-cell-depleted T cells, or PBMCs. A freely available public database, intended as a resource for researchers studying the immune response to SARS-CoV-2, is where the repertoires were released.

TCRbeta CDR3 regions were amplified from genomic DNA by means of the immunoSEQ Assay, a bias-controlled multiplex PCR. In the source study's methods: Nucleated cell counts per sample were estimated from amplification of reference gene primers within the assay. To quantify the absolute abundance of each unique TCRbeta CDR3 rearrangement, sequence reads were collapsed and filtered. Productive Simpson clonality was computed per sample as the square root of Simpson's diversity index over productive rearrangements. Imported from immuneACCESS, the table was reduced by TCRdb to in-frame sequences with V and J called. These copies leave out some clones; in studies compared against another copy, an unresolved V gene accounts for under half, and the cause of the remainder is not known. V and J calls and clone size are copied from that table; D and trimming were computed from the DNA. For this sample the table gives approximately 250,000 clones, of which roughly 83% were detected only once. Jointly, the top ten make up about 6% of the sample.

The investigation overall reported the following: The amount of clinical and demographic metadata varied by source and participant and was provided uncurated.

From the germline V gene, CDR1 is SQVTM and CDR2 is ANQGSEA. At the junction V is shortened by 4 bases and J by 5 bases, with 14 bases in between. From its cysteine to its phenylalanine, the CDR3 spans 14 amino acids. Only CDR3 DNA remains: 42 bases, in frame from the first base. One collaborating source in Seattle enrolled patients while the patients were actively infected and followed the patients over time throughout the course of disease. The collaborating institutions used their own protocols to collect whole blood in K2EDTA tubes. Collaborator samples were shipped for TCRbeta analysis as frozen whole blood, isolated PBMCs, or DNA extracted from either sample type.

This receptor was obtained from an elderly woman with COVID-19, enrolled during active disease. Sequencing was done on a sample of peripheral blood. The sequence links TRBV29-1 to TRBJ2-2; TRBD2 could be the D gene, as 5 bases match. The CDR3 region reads CSVAGLERTGELFF. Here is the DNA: TGCAGCGTTGCCGGACTGGAGAGGACCGGGGAGCTGTTTTTT.